The 32 T cell receptor beta chains in this list originate from one sample, sequenced in a study of cytomegalovirus exposure and HLA in healthy donors. Clones were sequenced by immunoSEQ multiplex PCR, and TCRdb holds only the in-frame ones, with some missing. Among 55,000 to 75,000 clones listed, 90% to 95% were seen once. Sequencing was carried out using PBMCs. All receptors come from a man aged 18 to 30 in good health and CMV-seropositive.

The rearrangement uses TRBV10-3 and TRBJ2-3; TRBD1 matches 8 bases. From germline, CDR1 is ENHRY and CDR2 SYGVKD. V shed 6 bases, J shed 2 bases, and the junction held 16 bases outside the gene matches. The CDR3 has 18 residues. The CDR3 is CAIRQRTGQAENTDTQYF. CDR3 nucleotide sequence: TGTGCCATCAGACAAAGAACGGGACAGGCGGAGAACACAGATACGCAGTATTTT.

The CDR3 protein is CASSWTGGVNQPQHF. CDR3 coding DNA: TGTGCCAGCAGTTGGACAGGGGGCGTAAATCAGCCCCAGCATTTT. The V gene is TRBV27, the J gene TRBJ1-5; 11 positions match TRBD1. With 4 bases clipped from V and 4 bases from J, the junction kept 3 bases outside the gene matches. Germline CDR1 reads MNHEY; CDR2 reads SMNVEV (reference sequence). This CDR3 has 15 amino acids.

The chain joins TRBV4-1 to TRBJ1-6, with TRBD1 identical over 7 bases. The CDR3 is made up of 18 amino acids. The V segment lost 4 bases and the J segment 0 bases; nucleotides outside the gene matches: 9. CDR1 and CDR2 from the germline V gene are MGHRA and YSYEKL. The CDR3 region is CASSRLAGGSSYNSPLHF. As DNA, the CDR3 is TGCGCCAGCAGCCGCCTCGCAGGGGGAAGCTCCTATAATTCACCCCTCCACTTT.

V is TRBV27 and J is TRBJ2-7; D is uncertain. In germline, CDR1 is MNHEY, CDR2 SMNVEV (reference sequence). The V end was cut by 5 bases, the J end by 3 bases, with 8 bases between. The CDR3 is made up of 12 amino acids. The CDR3 coding sequence is TGTGCCAGCAGTCCAACTCACTACGAGCAGTACTTC. It encodes CASSPTHYEQYF.

The rearrangement links TRBV4-3 to TRBJ2-7; D might be TRBD1 (6 bases). The CDR3 covers 13 residues. CDR1 is LGHNA, CDR2 YSLEER, per germline. Trimming removed 4 bases from V and 6 bases from J, with 13 bases in between. The DNA for the CDR3 is TGCGCCAGCAGCCCCTTCACAGGGACCGAGCAGTACTTC. Residues: CASSPFTGTEQYF.

The chain couples TRBV6-1 to TRBJ2-5; D perhaps matches TRBD1 (6 bases). Trimming stripped 7 bases from V and 3 bases from J, with 15 bases between. The CDR3 covers 14 residues. Germline V gives CDR1 MNHNS, CDR2 SASEGT. For the CDR3, the DNA is TGTGCCAGCACTCCTGCCGGGACAAAAGAGACCCAGTACTTC. Protein sequence: CASTPAGTKETQYF.

V is TRBV28 and J is TRBJ1-2; TRBD1 matches at 8 bases. This CDR3 has 14 amino acids. J lost 8 bases, V lost 2 bases, and 7 bases had no gene match. In germline, CDR1 is MDHEN, CDR2 SYDVKM. The chain's CDR3 is CASSLGQGTDGYTF. Written as DNA, the CDR3 is TGTGCCAGCAGTTTAGGACAGGGAACGGACGGCTACACCTTC.

This chain uses TRBV5-1 with TRBJ2-7; no clear D. Germline CDR1 SGHRS, CDR2 YFSETQ. The ends were cut back, 0 bases at V and 0 bases at J, with 10 bases in the middle. This CDR3 is 15 amino acids long. The CDR3 region has the DNA TGCGCCAGCAGCTTGGCATGGTCTAGCTCCTACGAGCAGTACTTC. It is translated as CASSLAWSSSYEQYF.

The CDR3 DNA is TGTGCCAGCAGCTTGGGCAGGGTAGATCAGCCCCAGCATTTT. This encodes CASSLGRVDQPQHF. The chain uses TRBV5-6 and TRBJ1-5; D is perhaps TRBD1 (5 bases). Trimming cost V 0 bases and J 5 bases, with 9 bases left between them. This CDR3 contains 14 residues. Germline assignment: CDR1 SGHDT and CDR2 YYEEEE.

This sequence joins TRBV5-5 and TRBJ2-5, with 10 bases that match TRBD1. Unmatched junction bases numbered 6, after V lost 0 bases and J lost 4 bases. The CDR3 consists of 16 residues. The germline V gene has CDR1 SGHKS and CDR2 YYEKEE (reference sequence). This CDR3 reads CASSLGGQGLVETQYF. As DNA, the CDR3 is TGTGCCAGCAGCTTGGGGGGACAGGGGTTGGTAGAGACCCAGTACTTC.

V gene TRBV2 combines with J gene TRBJ1-4; 7 bases map to TRBD1. The V and J ends lost 10 bases and 4 bases, in that order; junction bases with no gene match: 12. Germline assignment: CDR1 SNHLY and CDR2 FYNNEI. CDR3 size: 15 residues. CDR3 sequence: CATSRQGFDNEKLFF. The CDR3 DNA sequence: TGTGCCACCTCGAGACAGGGTTTTGATAATGAAAAACTGTTTTTT.

The chain uses TRBV7-2 and TRBJ2-1, with D tentatively TRBD1 (6 bases). Trimming cost V 5 bases and J 0 bases, with 11 bases left between them. Germline-derived CDR1 and CDR2 are SGHTA and FQGNSA. The CDR3 spans 15 residues. The CDR3 protein is CASSPDRSSYNEQFF. The CDR3 nucleotides read TGTGCCAGCAGCCCTGACAGGAGCTCCTACAATGAGCAGTTCTTC.

This chain joins TRBV6-6 and TRBJ2-5; the D gene is possibly TRBD1 (5 bases). The germline CDR1 and CDR2 sequences are MNHNY and SVGAGI (reference sequence). CDR3 length: 12 residues. V was cut by 4 bases and J by 4 bases, with 7 bases left in between. The CDR3 DNA is TGTGCCAGCAGTTTGGGGCGAGAGACCCAGTACTTC. Amino acid sequence: CASSLGRETQYF.

The gene calls are TRBV7-9 and TRBJ2-1; D is unclear. Germline V lookup: CDR1 SEHNR, CDR2 FQNEAQ (reference sequence). This CDR3 is 12 amino acids long. Trimming pared 5 bases from V and 15 bases from J, leaving 17 bases between. In nucleotides, the CDR3 is TGTGCCAGCAGCCCGACTCAGACCCTCGGGTTCTTC. It translates to CASSPTQTLGFF.

The gene calls are TRBV2 and TRBJ2-1; 8 nucleotides agree with TRBD2. Trimming at V came to 6 bases and at J to 2 bases, leaving 3 bases not matched to a gene. Germline V gives CDR1 SNHLY, CDR2 FYNNEI. There are 14 residues in the CDR3. CDR3 loop: CASRLAGAYNEQFF. DNA of the CDR3: TGTGCCAGCAGGCTAGCGGGCGCCTACAATGAGCAGTTCTTC.

This chain joins TRBV28 and TRBJ1-2; D not certain. The CDR3 loop spans 15 amino acids. Trimming cost V 5 bases and J 8 bases, with 21 bases left between them. Germline CDR1 MDHEN, CDR2 SYDVKM. CDR3 loop: CASSPPDGEWNGYTF. CDR3 nucleotide sequence: TGTGCCAGCAGTCCCCCGGACGGGGAATGGAACGGCTACACCTTC.

Concerning this clone itself: The junction does not match germline at one end; this may be a read error. V usage is TRBV9 and J usage is TRBJ1-3; D is undetermined. Germline-derived CDR1 and CDR2 are SGDLS and YYNGEE. The CDR3 spans 12 residues. For the CDR3, the DNA is TGTGCCAGCAGCACAGATAGAAACATCATATATTTT. It yields the protein CASSTDRNIIYF.

The DNA for the CDR3 is TGTGCCAGCAGACGGACAGGGGGTACTAATGAAAAACTGTTTTTT. Amino acid sequence: CASRRTGGTNEKLFF. This chain links TRBV7-9 with TRBJ1-4, with TRBD1 matching 10 bases. This CDR3 is built from 15 residues. Germline V gene sequence: CDR1 SEHNR, CDR2 FQNEAQ (reference sequence). The ends lost 6 bases at V and 2 bases at J; junction bases unmatched: 3.

The V call is TRBV4-2, the J call TRBJ2-7; TRBD1 might be the D (6 bases). Germline CDR1 reads LGHNA; CDR2 reads YNFKEQ. The CDR3 runs 15 residues. Trimming removed 3 bases at V and 7 bases at J, with 19 bases between. For the CDR3, the DNA is TGTGCCAGCAGCCACTACCGGGACCAGGGGTGGGAGCAGTACTTC. It translates to CASSHYRDQGWEQYF.

This chain links TRBV28 with TRBJ2-1, with 11 bases lining up with TRBD2. The germline CDR1 and CDR2 sequences are MDHEN and SYDVKM. CDR3 length: 15 amino acids. V dropped 5 bases and J dropped 6; count of bases not matched to a gene: 6. For the CDR3, the DNA is TGTGCCAGCAGTGTGACTAGCGGGATGGCCAATGAGCAGTTCTTC. It specifies CASSVTSGMANEQFF.

The chain recombines TRBV28 with TRBJ2-1; possible D gene TRBD2, 6 bases. Trimming removed 8 bases at V and 5 bases at J, with 22 bases between. CDR1 and CDR2 (germline): MDHEN, SYDVKM. The CDR3 loop spans 16 amino acids. As DNA, the CDR3 is TGTGCCAGCGATACTAGTGGCGGCGGGACCAACAATGAGCAGTTCTTC. This sequence encodes CASDTSGGGTNNEQFF.

CDR3 coding DNA: TGTGCCAGCAGCGAACGGGGGGGGAAGGAGACCCAGTACTTC. Translation: CASSERGGKETQYF. The chain combines TRBV28 with TRBJ2-5; 8 bases are shared with TRBD2. CDR1 is MDHEN and CDR2 is SYDVKM in the germline V gene. V was pared by 6 bases and J by 5 bases, with 8 bases of the junction left unmatched. The CDR3 length is 14 residues.

The V call is TRBV6-4, the J call TRBJ2-1; 10 positions agree with TRBD2. Germline-derived CDR1 and CDR2 are MRHNA and SNTAGT. The CDR3 covers 15 residues. Unmatched junction bases numbered 6, after V lost 3 bases and J lost 7 bases. The CDR3 region is CASSESSGSLNEQFF. CDR3 nucleotides: TGTGCCAGCAGTGAGTCTAGCGGGAGTTTGAATGAGCAGTTCTTC.

This rearrangement joins TRBV11-3 to TRBJ1-1; D possibly corresponds to TRBD1 (6 bases). The germline V gene encodes CDR1 SGHNT and CDR2 YENEEA. CDR3 length equals 14 residues. The V end was cut by 3 bases, the J end by 2 bases, with 10 bases between. The CDR3 DNA reads TGTGCCAGCAGCTTCAGGGGCGGAAACACTGAAGCTTTCTTT. Translated: CASSFRGGNTEAFF.

V is TRBV30 and J is TRBJ1-3; 9 bases map to TRBD1. V lost 0 bases and J lost 4; bases outside the gene matches: 4. Germline CDR1 is GTSNPN and CDR2 is SVGIG (reference sequence). This CDR3 comprises 15 residues. CDR3: CAWSVRTGAGNTIYF. The CDR3 nucleotides are TGTGCCTGGAGTGTACGGACAGGGGCCGGAAACACCATATATTTT.

Only one count was recorded for this clone. The CDR3 here is CASDRGYEQFF. CDR3 nucleotides: TGTGCCAGTGACAGGGGATATGAGCAGTTCTTC. The rearrangement uses TRBV28 and TRBJ2-1, with 8 positions matching TRBD1. The germline V gene has CDR1 MDHEN and CDR2 SYDVKM. The CDR3 is 11 amino acids. Germline trimming cut 9 bases from V and 8 bases from J; bases unmatched to any gene: 3.

The chain links TRBV7-9 to TRBJ1-1, with D perhaps TRBD1 (5 bases). CDR1 and CDR2 from the germline V gene are SEHNR and FQNEAQ (reference sequence). V shed 1 base and J shed 1 base, with 10 bases lying between them. CDR3 length: 15 residues. The CDR3 reads CASSLVGQGNTEAFF. CDR3 coding DNA: TGTGCCAGCAGCTTAGTAGGGCAGGGGAACACTGAAGCTTTCTTT.

This rearrangement joins TRBV28 to TRBJ1-5, with D hard to call. Trimming stripped 6 bases from V and 7 bases from J, with 16 bases between. CDR1 and CDR2 from the germline V gene are MDHEN and SYDVKM. The CDR3 spans 14 residues. The CDR3 is CASSPFGVYQPQHF. The CDR3 DNA follows: TGTGCCAGCAGCCCATTCGGGGTTTACCAGCCCCAGCATTTT.

The chain uses TRBV10-1 and TRBJ1-6; tentative D call: TRBD1 (5 bases). The CDR3 is made up of 17 amino acids. CDR1 WNHNN and CDR2 SYGVQD come from the germline V gene (reference sequence). Between the trimmed V and J ends, which lost 6 bases and 3 bases, there was a span of 18 bases. This chain's CDR3 is CASRERPGLYYNSPLHF. CDR3 bases: TGCGCCAGCAGAGAAAGGCCGGGACTTTACTATAATTCACCCCTCCACTTT.

This chain uses TRBV28 with TRBJ1-4; TRBD1 might be the D (5 bases). Trimming left V 3 bases short and J 2 bases short, with 7 bases between. This CDR3 spans 14 amino acids. Germline loops: CDR1 MDHEN, CDR2 SYDVKM. CDR3: CASSLDTTNEKLFF. CDR3 coding DNA: TGTGCCAGCAGTTTGGACACCACTAATGAAAAACTGTTTTTT.

This clone is a singleton in its sample. J is TRBJ2-1 and V is TRBV7-3; the D is unclear. The ends were cut back, 4 bases at V and 1 base at J, with 5 bases in the middle. The CDR3 runs 13 residues. Germline CDR1 is SGHTA and CDR2 is FQGTGA. CDR3 loop: CASSSESYNEQFF. CDR3 coding DNA: TGTGCCAGCAGCTCCGAGTCCTACAATGAGCAGTTCTTC. The variable domain in full, completed from reference TRBV7-3 and TRBJ2-1, reads GAGVSQTPSNKVTEKGKYVELRCDPISGHTALYWYRQSLGQGPEFLIYFQGTGAADDSGLPNDRFFAVRPEGSVSTLKIQRTERGDSAVYLCASSSESYNEQFFGPGTRLTVL.

The gene calls are TRBV15 and TRBJ2-2; D might be TRBD1 (6 bases). The CDR3 runs to 17 residues. The germline V gene encodes CDR1 LNHNV and CDR2 YYDKDF (reference sequence). Trimming pared 6 bases from V and 6 bases from J, leaving 23 bases between. Here the CDR3 DNA reads TGTGCCACCAGTCCCGATTTAGGACCACAGGGCTCCGGGGAGCTGTTTTTT. It specifies CATSPDLGPQGSGELFF. Complete variable domain (other parts from reference TRBV15 and TRBJ2-2): DAMVIQNPRYQVTQFGKPVTLSCSQTLNHNVMYWYQQKSSQAPKLLFHYYDKDFNNEADTPDNFQSRRPNTSFCFLDIRSPGLGDTAMYLCATSPDLGPQGSGELFFGEGSRLTVL.